One sample yielded the 7 T cell receptor beta chains listed below, sequenced in a study of blood T cell repertoires in COVID-19. Assay: immunoSEQ multiplex PCR; the TCRdb copy retains only in-frame clones and omits some. This table holds 250,000 or so clones, about 89% found once. Sequenced sample: PBMCs or T cells enriched from blood (not recorded which). The receptor source for this set is a woman aged 18-29 years who had recovered from COVID-19.

The chain uses TRBV5-6 and TRBJ1-3; D is unresolved. CDR1 and CDR2 from the germline V gene are SGHDT and YYEEEE. Trimming removed 5 bases from V and 3 bases from J, with 9 bases in between. The CDR3 length is 13 residues. CDR3 in amino acids: CASRLTNGNTIYF. CDR3 DNA: TGTGCCAGCAGACTGACAAATGGAAACACCATATATTTT.

The chain is built from TRBV25-1 and TRBJ2-7; D is perhaps TRBD2 (6 bases). Germline CDR1 MGHDK, CDR2 SYGVNS. This CDR3 spans 15 amino acids. Trimming removed 3 bases from V and 10 bases from J, with 22 bases in between. Written as DNA, the CDR3 is TGTGCCAGCAGTGACTCCCGGGACTCCGAAGATTCCCAGTACTTC. Translating it yields CASSDSRDSEDSQYF.

V gene TRBV13 combines with J gene TRBJ2-1, with 8 bases aligning to TRBD2. V trimming: 3 bases; J trimming: 4 bases; junction bases outside the gene matches: 8. This CDR3 region has 16 residues. Germline lookup yields CDR1 PRHDT and CDR2 FYEKMQ (reference sequence). The CDR3 nucleotides read TGTGCCAGCAGCTTGCGTAGCGGGATTCTTTACAATGAGCAGTTCTTC. Amino acid sequence: CASSLRSGILYNEQFF.

V usage is TRBV4-3 and J usage is TRBJ1-2; tentatively, D is TRBD1 (5 bases). The CDR3 consists of 15 residues. Germline loops: CDR1 LGHNA, CDR2 YSLEER. The V end lost 3 bases, the J end lost 4 bases, and 15 bases lay between the germline ends. This CDR3 is CASSQRIQAPYGYTF. The CDR3, as DNA: TGCGCCAGCAGCCAGCGTATACAGGCCCCCTATGGCTACACCTTC.

The V and J genes are TRBV4-1 and TRBJ2-7, with D perhaps TRBD2 (5 bases). Germline values: CDR1 MGHRA, CDR2 YSYEKL. Trimming pared 4 bases from V and 6 bases from J, leaving 16 bases between. The CDR3 is 14 amino acids. CDR3 DNA: TGCGCCAGCAGCCGCAGCGGAACCCCCTCCGAGCAGTACTTC. Protein sequence: CASSRSGTPSEQYF.

The V and J genes are TRBV19 and TRBJ1-2; possible D gene TRBD1, 6 bases. CDR3 length: 16 residues. From germline, CDR1 is LNHDA and CDR2 SQIVND (reference sequence). V was shortened by 7 bases and J by 4 bases, with 22 bases between the two germline ends. CDR3 protein: CASTMTKNRAAYGYTF. DNA of the CDR3: TGTGCCAGTACCATGACTAAAAACAGGGCGGCCTATGGCTACACCTTC. The full variable domain, completed using reference TRBV19 and TRBJ1-2, is DGGITQSPKYLFRKEGQNVTLSCEQNLNHDAMYWYRQDPGQGLRLIYYSQIVNDFQKGDIAEGYSVSREKKESFPLTVTSAQKNPTAFYLCASTMTKNRAAYGYTFGSGTRLTVV.

This chain uses TRBV27 with TRBJ1-2; TRBD1 is a possible D gene (6 bases). The germline gives CDR1 MNHEY, CDR2 SMNVEV (reference sequence). The V end was cut by 6 bases, the J end by 4 bases, with 18 bases between. CDR3 length: 15 residues. In DNA form, the CDR3 reads TGTGCCAGCAGCCCCAAGACAGGAACCTTCTATGGCTACACCTTC. This codes for CASSPKTGTFYGYTF.